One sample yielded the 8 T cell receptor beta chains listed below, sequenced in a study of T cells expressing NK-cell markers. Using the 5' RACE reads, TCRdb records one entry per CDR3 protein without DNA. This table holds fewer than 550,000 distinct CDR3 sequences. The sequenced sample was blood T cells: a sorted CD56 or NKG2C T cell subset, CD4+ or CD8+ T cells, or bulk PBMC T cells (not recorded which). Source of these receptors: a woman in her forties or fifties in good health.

CDR3 sequence reads: CASSQPWNSGRMVQYF. The J gene is TRBJ2-7, the V gene TRBV5-1; checking the TCRdb D call of TRBD2 is not possible without DNA. The CDR3 length is 16 residues. CDR1 and CDR2 (germline): SGHRS, YFSETQ.

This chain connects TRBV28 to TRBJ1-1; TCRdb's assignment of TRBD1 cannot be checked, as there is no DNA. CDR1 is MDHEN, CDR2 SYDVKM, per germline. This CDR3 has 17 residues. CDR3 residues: CASSSIGQGFMNTEAFF.

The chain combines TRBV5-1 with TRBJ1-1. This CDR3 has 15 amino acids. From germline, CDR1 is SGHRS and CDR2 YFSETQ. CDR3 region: CASSLVEPSVPEAFF.

The CDR3 loop reads CASSRQGGISYEQYF. This chain joins TRBV7-8 and TRBJ2-7; TCRdb picks TRBD1, but there is no DNA to check that call. There are 15 residues in the CDR3. CDR1 is SGHVS, CDR2 FQNEAQ, per germline.

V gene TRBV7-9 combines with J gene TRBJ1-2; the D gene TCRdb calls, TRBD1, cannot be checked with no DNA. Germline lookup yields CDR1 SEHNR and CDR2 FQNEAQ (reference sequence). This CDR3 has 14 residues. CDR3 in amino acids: CASSSGQGALGYTF. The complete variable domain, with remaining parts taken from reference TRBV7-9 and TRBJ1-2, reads DTGVSQNPRHKITKRGQNVTFRCDPISEHNRLYWYRQTLGQGPEFLTYFQNEAQLEKSRLLSDRFSAERPKGSFSTLEIQRTEQGDSAMYLCASSSGQGALGYTFGSGTRLTVV.

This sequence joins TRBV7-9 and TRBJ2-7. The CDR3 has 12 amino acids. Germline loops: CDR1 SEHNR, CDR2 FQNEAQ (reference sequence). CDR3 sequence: CASSFSGSEQYF.

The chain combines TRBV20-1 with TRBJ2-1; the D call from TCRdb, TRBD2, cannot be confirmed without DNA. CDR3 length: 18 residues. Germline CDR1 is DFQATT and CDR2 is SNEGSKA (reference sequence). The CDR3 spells CSARSGLAGGPRDNEQFF.

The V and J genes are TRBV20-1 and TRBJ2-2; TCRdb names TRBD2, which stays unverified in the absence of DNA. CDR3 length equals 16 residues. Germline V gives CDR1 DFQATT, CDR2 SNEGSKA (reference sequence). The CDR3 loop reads CSARDSRRAGTGELFF.